This TCR beta chain is from a study of cytomegalovirus exposure and HLA in healthy donors. Regarding the study as a whole: An ancestry cluster, one associated with Asian ancestry, reportedly showed fewer N-insertions than the 666-donor mean in a later analysis. Later, an analysis found that common viral pathogens appeared to be linked with several of the most significant clusters.

CDR3 length equals 19 residues. V shed 3 bases, J shed 1 base, and the junction held 11 bases outside the gene matches. Germline-derived CDR1 and CDR2 are SGHVS and FQNEAQ. This clone was seen a handful of times. Its antigen is as yet unknown. Amplification used 60 Vbeta primers and 13 Jbeta primers. This table comes from immunoSEQ multiplex PCR, and its TCRdb copy is limited to in-frame clones, with some not included. This sample has about 98,000 clones; 81% occur once, and the top ten carry approximately 1.3%. V is TRBV7-8 and J is TRBJ2-4, with TRBD2 identical over 11 bases. The source of this sequence is a man in his forties in good health and CMV-seronegative. Sequenced sample: PBMCs. DNA for the CDR3: TGTGCCAGCAGCTTCCCTAGCGGGGGGCCTTTAGAGGCCAAAAACATTCAGTACTTC. Residues: CASSFPSGGPLEAKNIQYF.